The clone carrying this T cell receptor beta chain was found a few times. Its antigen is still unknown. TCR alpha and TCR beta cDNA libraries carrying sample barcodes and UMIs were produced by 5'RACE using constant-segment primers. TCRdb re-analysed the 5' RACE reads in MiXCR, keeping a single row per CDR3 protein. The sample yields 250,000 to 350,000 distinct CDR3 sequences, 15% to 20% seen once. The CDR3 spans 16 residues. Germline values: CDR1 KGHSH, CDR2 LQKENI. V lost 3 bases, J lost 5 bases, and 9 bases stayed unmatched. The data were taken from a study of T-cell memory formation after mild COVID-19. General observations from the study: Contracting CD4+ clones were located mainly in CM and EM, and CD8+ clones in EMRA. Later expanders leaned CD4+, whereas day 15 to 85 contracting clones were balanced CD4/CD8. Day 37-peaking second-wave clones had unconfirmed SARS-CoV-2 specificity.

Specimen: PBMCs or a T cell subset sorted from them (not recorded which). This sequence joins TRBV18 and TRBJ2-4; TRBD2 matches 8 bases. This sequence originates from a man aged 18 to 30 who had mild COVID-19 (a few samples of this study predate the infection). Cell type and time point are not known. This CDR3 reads CASSPSGGSVENIQYF. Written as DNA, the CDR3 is TGTGCCAGCTCACCCTCGGGAGGGTCGGTGGAAAACATTCAGTACTTC.